This TCR beta chain was recovered during a study of T cell responses to AZD1222 COVID-19 vaccine. Study-level findings and limits: Only after the peak T cell response were repertoires sampled. Donors skewed white British and female; clonal diversity was possibly underestimated. Recipients of AZD1222 seropositive at baseline numbered only 6 or 7.

Germline V gene lookup returns CDR1 LGHDT and CDR2 YNNKEL (reference sequence). The CDR3 loop spans 13 amino acids. Trimming left V 0 bases short and J 2 bases short, with 1 base between. Sequencing used immunoSEQ multiplex PCR; TCRdb keeps in-frame clones, though not all of them. The sample consists of roughly 150,000 clones, 85% to 90% of them appearing once. By frequency in the sample, this clone is medium-sized. Antigen specificity is unknown. Pooled in the analysis were second doses at about 4 or about 12 weeks. The source was peripheral blood, collected 28 days after the second AZD1222 dose. The receptor was isolated from an adult who received the AZD1222 COVID-19 vaccine. The chain links TRBV3-1 (or the pseudogene TRBV3-2) to TRBJ2-2; D gene uncertain. CDR3 sequence (DNA): TGTGCCAGCAGCCAAGACAACACCGGGGAGCTGTTTTTT. Translation gives CASSQDNTGELFF.